This TCR beta chain emerged from a study of blood T cells in healthy people across ages. With 5 bases clipped from V and 11 bases from J, the junction kept 7 bases outside the gene matches. CDR3 length: 12 amino acids. Study results and limitations: A greater number of naive CD4+ cells and higher diversity distinguished long-lived donors from aged donors.

PCR was performed a second time for 7 to 11 cycles using a sample-barcoded 5' primer and a J-beta primer mix. Each cDNA molecule was tagged by a template-switch adaptor with 12 random nucleotides. Individual samples furnished no less than 2.5 million CDR3-containing paired-end reads apiece. TCRdb processed the 5' RACE reads anew with MiXCR; each CDR3 protein has one entry. The top ten hold about 10% of the sample, which has roughly 1.6 million distinct CDR3 sequences, about 31% seen once. With regard to this clonotype: Its antigen remains unknown.

The sample was blood. This receptor was obtained from a woman aged 25-40 years in good health. V usage is TRBV12-3 or TRBV12-4 and J usage is TRBJ2-5; 8 positions match TRBD2. The CDR3 nucleotides are TGTGCCAGCAGTCGGGGGGGGAAGGAGCAGTACTTC. Protein sequence: CASSRGGKEQYF.